The clone carrying this T cell receptor beta chain has more than one count but fewer than ten. Its antigen is not known. With 2 bases removed from V and 5 bases from J, the gap between germline ends came to 6 bases. The CDR3 extends over 13 amino acids. Germline CDR1 MNHEY, CDR2 SVGAGI. The data originate from a study of radiation and T cells in renal cell carcinoma. Study-wide points: Without pretreatment biopsies, baseline tumor clonotype presence was undetermined.

Time point: baseline pretreatment blood. The sample's treatment: 15 Gy SBRT to primary tumor, nephrectomy 4 weeks later. Profiling relied on immunoSEQ multiplex PCR, and the TCRdb table lists in-frame clones only, not all of them. The sample lists about 130,000 clones; over 75% were seen once. The material sequenced was blood, taken from a patient whose treatment included radiotherapy and nephrectomy. The TCR sequence derives from a woman in her fifties or sixties with renal cell carcinoma. The chain joins TRBV6-5 to TRBJ1-4, with no clear D. The CDR3 sequence: CASSYGNNEKLFF. CDR3 nucleotides: TGTGCCAGCAGTTACGGGAACAATGAAAAACTGTTTTTT.